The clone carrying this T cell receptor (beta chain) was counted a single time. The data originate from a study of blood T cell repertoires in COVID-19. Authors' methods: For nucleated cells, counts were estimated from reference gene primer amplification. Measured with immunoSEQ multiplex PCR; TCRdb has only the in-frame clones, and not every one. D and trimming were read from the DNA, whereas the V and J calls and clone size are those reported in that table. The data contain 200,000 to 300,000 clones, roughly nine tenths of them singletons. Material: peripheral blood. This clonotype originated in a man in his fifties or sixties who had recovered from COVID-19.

The CDR3 DNA sequence: TGTGCCAGCAGACTTAGCGGGGGGGTAAGCACAGATACGCAGTATTTT. It is translated as CASRLSGGVSTDTQYF. V and J are TRBV9 and TRBJ2-3, with 11 bases that match TRBD2. The germline V gene has CDR1 SGDLS and CDR2 YYNGEE. The CDR3 is made up of 16 amino acids. The trim removed 5 bases at V and 0 bases at J, leaving 5 bases unmatched.